This T cell receptor (beta chain) stems from a study of cytomegalovirus exposure and HLA in healthy donors. These donors, healthy bone marrow donors, were studied. The CDR3 totals 15 residues. Per germline, CDR1 SGDLS and CDR2 YYNGEE. V lost 0 bases and J lost 4, with 13 bases in between. The primer mix had 60 Vbeta and 13 Jbeta primers. As processed by the authors: The count from a later analysis was 65 million to 90 million unique TCR beta chains, some 10 million of them shared. Here immunoSEQ multiplex PCR was the method, and the copy in TCRdb shows in-frame clones only, minus some. V, J and clone size derive from that table, while D and trimming were established from the DNA sequence. Of roughly 130,000 clones listed, approximately 70% were seen once; the top ten hold approximately 1.5%.

Sequencing was carried out using PBMCs. The sequence was obtained from a young man in good health and CMV-seronegative. The J gene is TRBJ2-5, the V gene TRBV9, with D unresolved. The chain's CDR3 is CASSVDRSRGETQYF. CDR3 nucleotides: TGTGCCAGCAGCGTAGACCGTTCTCGAGGAGAGACCCAGTACTTC.